Detailed here is one TCR beta chain. Its antigen is as yet unknown. This entry is derived from a study of CXCR3-negative and CXCR3-positive naive CD8 T cells. Study-level results: Naive CXCR3-positive cells had TRB CDR3s more hydrophobic than those of CXCR3-negative naive cells. Naive subsets had comparable surface CD5; TCR strength was inferred from TRB CDR3 properties.

This CDR3 spans 12 amino acids. Germline V gene data show CDR1 as SQVTM and CDR2 as ANQGSEA. 5' RACE that incorporated UMI labels was used to prepare the TRB cDNA libraries. TCRdb re-called the 5' RACE reads and catalogs CDR3 proteins one per entry, DNA excluded. This repertoire includes about 130,000 distinct CDR3 sequences. The sequence was collected from a human donor in good health. Some clones in this sample may be carry-over from other donors' samples. The chain carries TRBV29-1 and TRBJ2-7; TCRdb outputs TRBD1, but without DNA this stays unchecked. The sequenced sample was naive CXCR3- CD8+ T cells from blood. This sample's subset: CD45RO-CCR7+CD27+CD95- naive CD8+ T cells lacking CXCR3 (TNR3-). This CDR3 reads CSAGETGYEQYF.